The clone carrying this T cell receptor (beta chain) was detected ten times or more. The data originate from a study of identical twins. TCRdb re-derived calls from the 5' RACE reads in MiXCR, one entry per CDR3 protein. Among a few hundred thousand distinct CDR3 sequences listed, around an eighth were seen once. This CDR3 spans 15 amino acids. Germline-derived CDR1 and CDR2 are SGHKS and YYEKEE (reference sequence). V was cut by 4 bases and J by 4 bases, with 17 bases left in between. The same sample was also used in a study of yellow fever vaccine responses in identical twins.

The sequenced sample consisted of CD8+ T cells sorted from blood. This chain uses TRBV5-5 with TRBJ1-2; D possibly corresponds to TRBD1 (6 bases). The TCR sequence derives from a woman aged 18-29 years in good health. This CDR3 reads CASSPTRTAIYGYTF. Written as DNA, the CDR3 is TGTGCCAGCAGCCCAACGCGGACAGCTATCTATGGCTACACCTTC. Full variable domain (missing parts from reference TRBV5-5 and TRBJ1-2): DAGVTQSPTHLIKTRGQQVTLRCSPISGHKSVSWYQQVLGQGPQFIFQYYEKEERGRGNFPDRFSARQFPNYSSELNVNALLLGDSALYLCASSPTRTAIYGYTFGSGTRLTVV.